This T cell receptor (beta chain) was sequenced during a study of blood T cells in healthy people across ages. Study summary: About one barcoded beta molecule per two T cells was captured by template switching. Study-wide results and caveats: Estimated diversity that came from one million T cells was considered an underestimate. Percentage of naive T cells showed a strong correlation with TCR beta diversity.

The ends were cut back, 4 bases at V and 0 bases at J, with 10 bases in the middle. The CDR3 runs 15 residues. The germline CDR1 and CDR2 sequences are MNHEY and SVGAGI. In the case of this clonotype: The antigen is undetermined.

Primed by a sample-barcoded 5' primer and a J-beta primer mix, a second PCR proceeded for about 6 to 11 cycles. A 12-random-nucleotide template-switch adaptor tagged each cDNA molecule. TCRdb reprocessed the 5' RACE reads via MiXCR and lists one record per CDR3 protein. The sample includes about 1.1 million distinct CDR3 sequences, 35% to 40% of them seen just once. The V and J genes are TRBV6-5 and TRBJ2-1; D not certain. The sequence was obtained from a man between 18 and 29 years old in good health. Sequencing input: blood. The CDR3 loop reads CASSSQLSSYNEQFF. The DNA of the CDR3 is TGTGCCAGCAGTTCTCAGTTAAGCTCCTACAATGAGCAGTTCTTC.